This T cell receptor (beta chain) was found in a study of blood T cell repertoires in COVID-19. Only in-frame clones appear in the TCRdb table, and some are missing; sequencing was by immunoSEQ multiplex PCR. Of approximately 440,000 clones listed, about nine tenths are singletons. V gave up 4 bases and J gave up 8 bases, with 6 bases separating them. CDR3 length: 10 residues. Germline loops: CDR1 SGHDT, CDR2 YYEEEE. Material for sequencing was PBMCs or T cells enriched from blood (not recorded which). The sequence was obtained from a woman aged 18-29 years who had recovered from COVID-19. V and J are TRBV5-6 and TRBJ1-2; unclear D gene. The DNA of the CDR3 is TGTGCCAGCAGCGACGGGGGCTACACCTTC. This encodes CASSDGGYTF.